This passage covers 12 T cell receptor beta chains from one sample sequenced in a study of cytomegalovirus exposure and HLA in healthy donors. The PCR ran on 60 Vbeta and 13 Jbeta primers. Profiled with immunoSEQ multiplex PCR; TCRdb holds only in-frame clones, not every one. The repertoire holds around 160,000 clones, with 70% to 80% as singletons. Source material: PBMCs. These receptors all stem from a middle-aged woman in good health and CMV-seronegative.

The rearrangement joins TRBV5-1 to TRBJ1-1; tentative D call: TRBD1 (5 bases). This CDR3 contains 14 residues. V was trimmed by 2 bases and J by 2 bases, leaving 10 bases between them. Germline V gene lookup returns CDR1 SGHRS and CDR2 YFSETQ. CDR3 DNA: TGCGCCAGCAGCTTCTTGACAGATAACACTGAAGCTTTCTTT. Translating gives CASSFLTDNTEAFF. Supplemented by reference TRBV5-1 and TRBJ1-1, the full variable domain reads KAGVTQTPRYLIKTRGQQVTLSCSPISGHRSVSWYQQTPGQGLQFLFEYFSETQRNKGNFPGRFSGRQFSNSRSEMNVSTLELGDSALYLCASSFLTDNTEAFFGQGTRLTVV.

The chain recombines TRBV10-2 with TRBJ1-5; TRBD1 agrees at 9 bases. CDR1 and CDR2 from the germline V gene are WSHSY and SAAADI. The CDR3 is 17 amino acids. J gave up 0 bases and V 8 bases, and 11 bases lay outside the gene matches. CDR3 region: CASRPGTGFFSNQPQHF. CDR3 DNA sequence: TGCGCCAGCCGGCCCGGGACAGGGTTTTTTAGCAATCAGCCCCAGCATTTT.

The rearrangement links TRBV9 to TRBJ2-1; D is possibly TRBD1 (6 bases). This CDR3 region has 14 residues. Trimming removed 0 bases at V and 8 bases at J, with 12 bases between. Germline lookup yields CDR1 SGDLS and CDR2 YYNGEE. The CDR3 nucleotides read TGTGCCAGCAGCGTAGCTCCAGGGGAAGATGAGCAGTTCTTC. This encodes CASSVAPGEDEQFF. Full variable domain (outside the CDR3, taken from reference TRBV9 and TRBJ2-1): DSGVTQTPKHLITATGQRVTLRCSPRSGDLSVYWYQQSLDQGLQFLIQYYNGEERAKGNILERFSAQQFPDLHSELNLSSLELGDSALYFCASSVAPGEDEQFFGPGTRLTVL.

V gene TRBV14 combines with J gene TRBJ2-5, with 11 positions matching TRBD2. The germline CDR1 and CDR2 sequences are SGHDN and FVKESK. The CDR3 is made up of 18 amino acids. J gave up 1 base and V 2 bases, and 9 bases lay outside the gene matches. The CDR3 DNA sequence: TGTGCCAGCAGCCAACAACTAGCGGGAGAGGGGAGCCAAGAGACCCAGTACTTC. Residues: CASSQQLAGEGSQETQYF.

This clone was observed a few times. The chain employs TRBV28 and TRBJ2-7; 12 nucleotides line up with TRBD2. The CDR3 has 16 residues. Germline V gives CDR1 MDHEN, CDR2 SYDVKM. J lost 7 bases, V lost 2 bases, and 9 bases had no gene match. The CDR3 bases are TGTGCCAGCAGTTTAGCGGGGCTAGCGGGAGGGGGAGAGCAGTACTTC. Translation gives CASSLAGLAGGGEQYF.

Comments on this clone: A junction end diverges from the germline sequence, so it may reflect a read error. The rearrangement links TRBV27 to TRBJ1-1, with 7 positions matching TRBD1. CDR1 and CDR2 from the germline V gene are MNHEY and SMNVEV (reference sequence). CDR3 length equals 12 residues. CDR3 DNA: TGTGCCAGCGGGGACAGCACATACCCTTCTCAGTTT. Translating gives CASGDSTYPSQF.

The chain couples TRBV11-3 to TRBJ1-1; unclear D gene. Germline V gene sequence: CDR1 SGHNT, CDR2 YENEEA. With 1 base removed from V and 5 bases from J, the gap between germline ends came to 8 bases. The CDR3 loop spans 13 amino acids. The CDR3 DNA follows: TGTGCCAGCAGCTTAGCGCAGACTACTGAAGCTTTCTTT. Its translation is CASSLAQTTEAFF.

The chain recombines TRBV7-3 with TRBJ1-1, with D maybe TRBD1 (5 bases). The ends were cut back, 8 bases at V and 2 bases at J, with 12 bases in the middle. The CDR3 sequence is 13 residues long. Germline values: CDR1 SGHTA, CDR2 FQGTGA. CDR3 region: CASRKQVNTEAFF. In nucleotides, the CDR3 is TGTGCCAGCCGAAAACAGGTAAACACTGAAGCTTTCTTT.

The rearrangement joins TRBV15 to TRBJ2-5; 12 positions agree with TRBD2. The CDR3 is 18 amino acids. CDR1 LNHNV and CDR2 YYDKDF come from the germline V gene (reference sequence). V was pared by 1 base and J by 4 bases, with 10 bases of the junction left unmatched. The CDR3 here is CATSRGALAGGGGETQYF. CDR3 coding DNA: TGTGCCACCAGCAGAGGGGCACTAGCGGGAGGTGGGGGAGAGACCCAGTACTTC.

This chain joins TRBV7-2 and TRBJ2-3, with 12 positions matching TRBD2. Germline V gene sequence: CDR1 SGHTA, CDR2 FQGNSA. The CDR3 length is 15 residues. J lost 5 bases, V lost 1 base, and 1 base had no gene match. The CDR3 bases are TGTGCCAGCAGCTTAGAACTAGCGGGAGGAGATACGCAGTATTTT. Its protein is CASSLELAGGDTQYF.

DNA of the CDR3: TGTGCCAGCTCTTCACCGACAGGGCAAGAGACCCAGTACTTC. This sequence encodes CASSSPTGQETQYF. The chain employs TRBV18 and TRBJ2-5; 7 bases are shared with TRBD1. The CDR3 runs 14 residues. Per germline, CDR1 KGHSH and CDR2 LQKENI. Unmatched junction bases numbered 6, after V lost 6 bases and J lost 2 bases. The full variable domain, completed using reference TRBV18 and TRBJ2-5, is NAGVMQNPRHLVRRRGQEARLRCSPMKGHSHVYWYRQLPEEGLKFMVYLQKENIIDESGMPKERFSAEFPKEGPSILRIQQVVRGDSAAYFCASSSPTGQETQYFGPGTRLLVL.

V gene TRBV2 combines with J gene TRBJ1-4; 11 bases map to TRBD1. This CDR3 comprises 14 residues. CDR1 is SNHLY, CDR2 FYNNEI, per germline. Trimming at V came to 6 bases and at J to 7 bases, leaving 4 bases not matched to a gene. This chain's CDR3 is CASSWDRGIEKLFF. The CDR3, as DNA: TGTGCCAGCAGCTGGGACAGGGGGATTGAAAAACTGTTTTTT.